Below, 11 T cell receptor beta chains from the same sample are listed, as sequenced in a study of T cells in localized non-small cell lung cancer. Sequenced by immunoSEQ multiplex PCR; TCRdb stores in-frame clones only, minus some. The data contain around 3,100 clones, approximately 19% of them singletons. Sequenced here: lung tumor tissue, sampled before any cancer treatment. These receptors originate from a man between 35 and 75 years old with stage I squamous cell lung carcinoma.

This clone qualifies as large. The J gene is TRBJ2-5, the V gene TRBV6-8; TRBD1 might be the D (6 bases). V shed 6 bases and J shed 3 bases, with 23 bases lying between them. From germline, CDR1 is MNHGY and CDR2 SAAAGT. This CDR3 region has 17 residues. In DNA form, the CDR3 reads TGTGCCAGCAGCATACTGAAGTTACCCCGACAGGAAGAGACCCAGTACTTC. Amino acids: CASSILKLPRQEETQYF.

This clone showed up just a few times. The chain links TRBV10-3 to TRBJ1-2; D remains unclear. Germline CDR1 is ENHRY and CDR2 is SYGVKD. V lost 2 bases and J 8 bases, leaving 9 bases between the germline ends. The CDR3 runs 12 residues. In DNA, the CDR3 is TGTGCCATCAGTGAGCAAACAAACGGCTACACCTTC. Residues: CAISEQTNGYTF.

The chain is built from TRBV21-1 and TRBJ2-2; the D call in the table, TRBD1, was not verified against the DNA. TRBV21-1 corresponds to a pseudogene. This CDR3 comprises 16 residues. The CDR3 reads CASSPHQGENTGELFF. Written as DNA, the CDR3 is TGTGCCAGCAGCCCGCACCAGGGGGAAAACACCGGGGAGCTGTTTTTT.

On this clone: Germline and junction disagree at one end, which may indicate a read error. The chain uses TRBV2 and TRBJ2-3; D possibly corresponds to TRBD2 (5 bases). The CDR3 loop spans 12 amino acids. Per the germline V gene, CDR1 is SNHLY and CDR2 is FYNNEI. The CDR3 coding sequence is TGTGCCAGCAGCTATTCCGGGATCCTGATCGGTTTT. It translates to CASSYSGILIGF.

This clone showed up just a few times. The rearrangement links TRBV30 to TRBJ1-2, with 9 bases lining up with TRBD1. CDR1 is GTSNPN, CDR2 SVGIG, per germline (reference sequence). The CDR3 contains 18 residues. The V and J ends lost 2 bases and 1 base, in that order; junction bases with no gene match: 14. This CDR3 is CAWSTNPGQGPYNYGYTF. DNA for the CDR3: TGTGCCTGGAGTACCAATCCCGGACAGGGGCCATATAACTATGGCTACACCTTC.

The V and J genes are TRBV28 and TRBJ1-1, with D possibly TRBD1 on 6 matching bases. CDR1 is MDHEN, CDR2 SYDVKM, per germline. This CDR3 is 14 amino acids long. Trimming took 2 bases from V and 7 from J, leaving 14 bases between them. The CDR3 bases are TGTGCCAGCAGTTTAACGGGGGCGGGTGTTGAAGCTTTCTTT. Protein: CASSLTGAGVEAFF.

The chain recombines TRBV2 with TRBJ1-6; unclear D gene. Trimming took off 5 bases at V and 0 bases at J, with 14 bases between the two ends. The CDR3 is 17 residues long. In germline, CDR1 is SNHLY, CDR2 FYNNEI. The CDR3 sequence is CASSSLRPSSYNSPLHF. The CDR3 nucleotides are TGTGCCAGCAGTTCACTCCGTCCTAGCTCCTATAATTCACCCCTCCACTTT.

The CDR3 DNA sequence: TGTGCCAGCAACCCGACGGGCACGGAAGGGGAAAAACTGTTTTTT. This translates into CASNPTGTEGEKLFF. The V call is TRBV28, the J call TRBJ1-4; D remains unclear. The germline gives CDR1 MDHEN, CDR2 SYDVKM. This CDR3 is 15 amino acids long. Trimming shortened V by 7 bases and J by 8 bases, and 20 bases separated the two germline ends.

This clone counts as medium-sized. The gene calls are TRBV11-3 and TRBJ2-5; TRBD1 matches at 9 bases. The junction had 4 bases not matched to a gene; V was cut back by 5 bases and J by 3 bases. The germline V gene has CDR1 SGHNT and CDR2 YENEEA. The CDR3 is 14 amino acids. CDR3 residues: CASSKGQGKETQYF. The CDR3 DNA follows: TGTGCCAGCAGCAAGGGACAGGGTAAAGAGACCCAGTACTTC.

There are many counts of this clone. This chain uses TRBV9 with TRBJ2-3; D gene unclear. There are 15 residues in the CDR3. Germline lookup yields CDR1 SGDLS and CDR2 YYNGEE. With 0 bases removed from V and 1 base from J, the gap between germline ends came to 9 bases. The chain's CDR3 is CASSVGGYRTDTQYF. In DNA form, the CDR3 reads TGTGCCAGCAGCGTAGGGGGATATCGCACAGATACGCAGTATTTT.

A few counts support this clone. The chain joins TRBV28 to TRBJ2-7; D not resolved. CDR3 length: 13 amino acids. V was pared by 6 bases and J by 4 bases, with 13 bases between. Germline assignment: CDR1 MDHEN and CDR2 SYDVKM. CDR3 coding DNA: TGTGCCAGCAGACCCCTCACAGATTACGAGCAGTACTTC. It encodes CASRPLTDYEQYF.